The 17 T cell receptor beta chains below were found in one sample sequenced in a study of blood T cell repertoires in COVID-19 (dated by TCRdb to about 2020). Libraries were constructed by the immunoSEQ multiplex PCR assay. TCRdb re-hosts the immuneACCESS table, in-frame sequences only. Its copies lack some clones; in the studies checked, an unresolved V gene accounts for under half of them, and the cause for the rest is not known. In this sample the table shows almost 200,000 clones, around 79% of which occur a single time. Jointly, the top ten make up 6% of the sample. Sequencing input: peripheral blood. These receptors were taken from a woman between 40 and 55 years old with COVID-19, enrolled during active disease.

This CDR3 reads CASSILGGSAYEQYF. The CDR3 DNA sequence: TGTGCCAGTAGTATATTGGGAGGGTCGGCCTACGAGCAGTACTTC. The genes are TRBV19 and TRBJ2-7; the match to TRBD2 covers 7 bases. The CDR3 has 15 residues. CDR1 LNHDA and CDR2 SQIVND come from the germline V gene (reference sequence). J lost 2 bases, V lost 2 bases, and 6 bases had no gene match.

The chain recombines TRBV12-2 with TRBJ2-1; TRBD2 reflects the table's D call only, with no check against the DNA. TRBV12-2 is designated a pseudogene. The CDR3 length is 20 residues. The DNA for the CDR3 is TGTGCAAGTCGCTTAGCGCTATACCCTAGCGGGGCCACCTACTACAATGAGCAGTTCTTC. Amino acid sequence: CASRLALYPSGATYYNEQFF.

V is TRBV11-3 and J is TRBJ2-3; 9 bases align to TRBD2. There are 17 residues in the CDR3. The junction had 13 bases not matched to a gene; V was cut back by 5 bases and J by 4 bases. Germline lookup yields CDR1 SGHNT and CDR2 YENEEA. CDR3 protein: CASSLNKEREVADTQYF. The CDR3 DNA reads as TGTGCCAGCAGCCTAAACAAGGAGCGGGAGGTCGCAGATACGCAGTATTTT.

V gene TRBV3-1 (or the pseudogene TRBV3-2) combines with J gene TRBJ1-2; TRBD1 aligns across 7 bases. Germline values: CDR1 LGHDT, CDR2 YNNKEL (reference sequence). The CDR3 sequence is 16 residues long. The V gene end was trimmed by 2 bases and the J gene end by 8 bases; junction bases not matched to a gene: 14. CDR3 coding DNA: TGTGCCAGCAGCCAAAGCTCGTACAGGGGAGGTGTGGGCTACACCTTC. Amino acid sequence: CASSQSSYRGGVGYTF.

The chain recombines TRBV20-1 with TRBJ2-7; possible D gene TRBD2, 6 bases. The CDR3 is made up of 14 amino acids. Germline CDR1 is DFQATT and CDR2 is SNEGSKA (reference sequence). Trimming pared 3 bases from V and 5 bases from J, leaving 17 bases between. The CDR3 loop reads CSASKWEARDEQYF. The CDR3 DNA reads as TGCAGTGCTAGTAAGTGGGAGGCTCGGGACGAGCAGTACTTC.

This chain joins TRBV10-3 and TRBJ1-6; the D is unclear. V gave up 4 bases and J gave up 1 base, with 5 bases separating them. The CDR3 covers 14 residues. Germline-derived CDR1 and CDR2 are ENHRY and SYGVKD. The CDR3 region is CAISGQSYNSPLHF. The CDR3 DNA reads as TGTGCCATCAGTGGACAATCCTATAATTCACCCCTCCACTTT.

The chain has TRBV19 and TRBJ1-5; 11 bases line up with TRBD1. This CDR3 comprises 20 residues. J was trimmed by 5 bases and V by 2 bases; bases with no gene match: 17. Germline loops: CDR1 LNHDA, CDR2 SQIVND (reference sequence). The DNA of the CDR3 is TGTGCCAGTAGTATATTTTCCCGTCCCGGGACAGGGGGAGTTTATCAGCCCCAGCATTTT. Protein product: CASSIFSRPGTGGVYQPQHF.

In the case of this clone: Other DNA sequences in this specimen translate into the identical CDR3. The rearrangement uses TRBV7-9 and TRBJ2-5; 7 nucleotides align to TRBD2. Germline V gene lookup returns CDR1 SEHNR and CDR2 FQNEAQ (reference sequence). This CDR3 has 14 amino acids. V lost 3 bases to trimming and J lost 1 base; unmatched junction nucleotides: 2. The CDR3 nucleotides read TGTGCCAGCAGCTTGGCTAGCGGCCAAGAGACCCAGTACTTC. Protein product: CASSLASGQETQYF.

This clone was counted once. This chain uses TRBV19 with TRBJ1-1, with TRBD1 matching 10 bases. The CDR3 loop spans 15 amino acids. Germline trimming cut 2 bases from V and 5 bases from J; bases unmatched to any gene: 5. CDR1 is LNHDA, CDR2 SQIVND, per germline (reference sequence). The CDR3 bases are TGTGCCAGTAGTATACCCCGGGACAGGGGAACTGAAGCTTTCTTT. This encodes CASSIPRDRGTEAFF.

The rearrangement joins TRBV5-1 to TRBJ1-2; 8 bases align to TRBD1. Germline trimming cut 4 bases from V and 8 bases from J; bases unmatched to any gene: 7. CDR3 length equals 13 residues. Germline V CDR1 and CDR2: SGHRS, YFSETQ. The DNA of the CDR3 is TGCGCCAGCAGCGTCGACAGGGGAGTCGGCTACACCTTC. It encodes CASSVDRGVGYTF.

The chain has TRBV7-9 and TRBJ2-2, with TRBD2 matching 16 bases. The V and J ends lost 5 bases and 7 bases, in that order; junction bases with no gene match: 4. Germline V gene data show CDR1 as SEHNR and CDR2 as FQNEAQ (reference sequence). This CDR3 region has 16 residues. The CDR3 region has the DNA TGTGCCAGCAGCATGGGACTAGCGGGAGGGATCGGGGAGCTGTTTTTT. Translated: CASSMGLAGGIGELFF. Full variable domain (rest looked up from reference TRBV7-9 and TRBJ2-2): DTGVSQNPRHKITKRGQNVTFRCDPISEHNRLYWYRQTLGQGPEFLTYFQNEAQLEKSRLLSDRFSAERPKGSFSTLEIQRTEQGDSAMYLCASSMGLAGGIGELFFGEGSRLTVL.

The chain recombines TRBV19 with TRBJ2-7; a possible D gene is TRBD1 (6 bases). The germline CDR1 and CDR2 sequences are LNHDA and SQIVND (reference sequence). Trimming removed 3 bases from V and 2 bases from J, with 14 bases in between. There are 15 residues in the CDR3. In DNA, the CDR3 is TGTGCCAGTAGTATTAGGGCAGGGGAAACCTACGAGCAGTACTTC. It is translated as CASSIRAGETYEQYF. The full variable domain, its missing parts supplied by reference TRBV19 and TRBJ2-7, is DGGITQSPKYLFRKEGQNVTLSCEQNLNHDAMYWYRQDPGQGLRLIYYSQIVNDFQKGDIAEGYSVSREKKESFPLTVTSAQKNPTAFYLCASSIRAGETYEQYFGPGTRLTVT.

This chain's CDR3 is CASSEGRGQPQHF. Here the CDR3 DNA reads TGTGCCAGCAGTGAAGGGAGGGGACAGCCCCAGCATTTT. The chain carries TRBV2 and TRBJ1-5; D may be TRBD1 (5 bases). The CDR3 consists of 13 residues. V was shortened by 1 base and J by 7 bases, with 8 bases between the two germline ends. CDR1 SNHLY and CDR2 FYNNEI come from the germline V gene.

The rearrangement joins TRBV7-2 to TRBJ1-2; 7 nucleotides agree with TRBD1. Germline trimming cut 4 bases from V and 5 bases from J; bases unmatched to any gene: 7. The germline V gene has CDR1 SGHTA and CDR2 FQGNSA. The CDR3 length is 14 residues. The CDR3 reads CASSSPAGGYGYTF. Here the CDR3 DNA reads TGTGCCAGCAGCTCCCCGGCAGGGGGTTATGGCTACACCTTC.

The chain has TRBV6-5 and TRBJ2-7; weak D call: TRBD1 (6 bases). Germline lookup yields CDR1 MNHEY and CDR2 SVGAGI. V shed 0 bases and J shed 1 base, with 13 bases lying between them. This CDR3 is built from 16 residues. CDR3 sequence (DNA): TGTGCCAGCAGTTACTCGCGATGGGGGCCTTCCTACGAGCAGTACTTC. This sequence encodes CASSYSRWGPSYEQYF.

This clone showed up just once. The chain joins TRBV5-1 to TRBJ2-1; TRBD2 aligns across 8 bases. The CDR3 is made up of 19 amino acids. Germline assignment: CDR1 SGHRS and CDR2 YFSETQ. Unmatched junction bases numbered 19, after V lost 4 bases and J lost 4 bases. The CDR3 is CASSVVPREAWRAYNEQFF. The CDR3 coding sequence is TGCGCCAGCAGCGTGGTACCGCGGGAGGCCTGGAGGGCTTACAATGAGCAGTTCTTC.

The chain employs TRBV19 and TRBJ2-7, with 9 bases aligning to TRBD2. CDR3 length: 15 amino acids. CDR1 and CDR2 from the germline V gene are LNHDA and SQIVND (reference sequence). The V and J ends lost 3 bases and 4 bases, in that order; junction bases with no gene match: 7. The CDR3 DNA is TGTGCCAGTAGTATGGATGCGGGAGGGCGATACGAGCAGTACTTC. Its translation: CASSMDAGGRYEQYF.